What follows describes a single T cell receptor beta chain. Its antigen is not known. These data are taken from a study of glioma-infiltrating T cells after dendritic cell vaccination. Study context: The vaccine used monocyte-derived dendritic cells pulsed overnight with autologous tumor lysate.

Study-wide findings and caveats: Complete blood and tumor specimen sets were limited to few patients.

Input was 2 to 2.5 ug genomic DNA, or all available if less. The PCR used 60 V beta and 13 J beta primers. Only in-frame clones appear in the TCRdb table, and some are missing; sequencing was by immunoSEQ multiplex PCR. The sample carries 93,000 or so clones, about 79% recorded once. The J segment lost 10 bases and the V segment lost 7 bases, leaving 12 bases of the junction unmatched. This CDR3 has 13 amino acids. From germline, CDR1 is SGHTA and CDR2 FQGNSA. The clonotype was recovered from a human donor with glioblastoma. Sequencing used blood, obtained before dendritic cell vaccination. The chain has TRBV7-2 and TRBJ1-1, with 7 bases fitting TRBD1. The CDR3 protein is CASTHTGVPRAFF. CDR3 DNA: TGTGCCAGCACCCACACAGGGGTTCCCCGAGCTTTCTTT.